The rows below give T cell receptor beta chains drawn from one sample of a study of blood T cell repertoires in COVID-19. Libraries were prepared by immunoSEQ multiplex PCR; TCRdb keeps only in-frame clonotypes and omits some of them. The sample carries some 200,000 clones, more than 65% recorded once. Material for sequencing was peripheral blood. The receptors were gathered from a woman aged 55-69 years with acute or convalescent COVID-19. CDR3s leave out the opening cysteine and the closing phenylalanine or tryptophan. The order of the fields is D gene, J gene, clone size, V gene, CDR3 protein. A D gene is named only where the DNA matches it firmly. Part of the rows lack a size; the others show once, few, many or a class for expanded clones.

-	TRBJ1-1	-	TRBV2	ASSEAGAGEAF
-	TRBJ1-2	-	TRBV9	ASRDRTYGYT
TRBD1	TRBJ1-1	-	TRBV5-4	ASSLDRVAEAF
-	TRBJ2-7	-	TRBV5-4	ASSRGGQATYEQY
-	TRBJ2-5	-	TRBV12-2	ASRSRPLLGQQETQY
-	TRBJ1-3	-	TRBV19	ASSRGGGNTIY
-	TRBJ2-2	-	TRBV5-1	ASSLAFRGTSANTGELF
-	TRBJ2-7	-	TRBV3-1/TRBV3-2	ASSQDRPGLHEQY
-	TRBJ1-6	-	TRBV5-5	ASSPLIRANSPLH
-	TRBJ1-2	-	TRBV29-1	SVDHDGYT
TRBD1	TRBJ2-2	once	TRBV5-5	ASSLEVRGSGELF
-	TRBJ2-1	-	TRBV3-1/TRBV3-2	ASSQRTAYNEQF
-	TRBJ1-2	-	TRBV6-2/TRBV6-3	ASSTAGRANYGYT
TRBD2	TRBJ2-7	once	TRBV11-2	ASSLGTSGVIYEQY
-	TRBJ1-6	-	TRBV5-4	ASSLDPLNSNSPLH
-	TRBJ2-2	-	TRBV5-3	ARSLVGATNTGELF
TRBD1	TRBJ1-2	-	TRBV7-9	ASSVGQGTYGYT
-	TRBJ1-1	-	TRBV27	ASSSRGKGTEAF
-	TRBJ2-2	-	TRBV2	ASSRRDSGELF
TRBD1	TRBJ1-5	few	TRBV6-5	ASSRQGLSNQPQH
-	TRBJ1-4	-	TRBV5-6	ASSLQGIYEKLF
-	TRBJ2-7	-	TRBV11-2	ASSLARGIEQY
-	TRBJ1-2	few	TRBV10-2	ASSESFDRSIGGYT
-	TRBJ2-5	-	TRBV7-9	ASSLVREETQY
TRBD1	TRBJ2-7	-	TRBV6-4	ASSDKGTGGSYEQY
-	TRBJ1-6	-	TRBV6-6	ASSYEQASYNSPLH
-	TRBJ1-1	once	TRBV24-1	ATSEGGATEAF
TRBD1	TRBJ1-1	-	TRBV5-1	ASSLYDRGPLNTEAF
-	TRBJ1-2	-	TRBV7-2	ASSLAGTPTNYGYT
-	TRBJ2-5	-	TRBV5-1	ASSLGQAQETQY
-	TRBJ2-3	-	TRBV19	ASSISGLDTQY
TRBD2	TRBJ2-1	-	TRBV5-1	ASSSGLAGGYNEQF
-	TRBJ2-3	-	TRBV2	ASVAIQKADTQY
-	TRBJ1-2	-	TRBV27	ASRLTGITNYGYT
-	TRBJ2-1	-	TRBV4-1	ASSQGSSYNEQF
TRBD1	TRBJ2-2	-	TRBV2	ASSRQGNTGELF
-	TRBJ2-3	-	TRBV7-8	ASRRTRGDTQY
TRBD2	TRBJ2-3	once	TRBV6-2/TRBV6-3	ASSPLAVTDTQY
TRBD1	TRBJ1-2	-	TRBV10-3	AISKDRAKENGYT
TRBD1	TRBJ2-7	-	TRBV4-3	ASSPISPGQGAGEQY
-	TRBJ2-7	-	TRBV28	ASSSSDRPLGQY
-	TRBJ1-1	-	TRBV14	ASSQVGLGTEAF
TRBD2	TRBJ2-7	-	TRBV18	ASSPRRTSSYEQY
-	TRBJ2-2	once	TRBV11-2	ASSPQLNTGELF
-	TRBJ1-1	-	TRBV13	ASSLEWGPRVGPPNTEAF